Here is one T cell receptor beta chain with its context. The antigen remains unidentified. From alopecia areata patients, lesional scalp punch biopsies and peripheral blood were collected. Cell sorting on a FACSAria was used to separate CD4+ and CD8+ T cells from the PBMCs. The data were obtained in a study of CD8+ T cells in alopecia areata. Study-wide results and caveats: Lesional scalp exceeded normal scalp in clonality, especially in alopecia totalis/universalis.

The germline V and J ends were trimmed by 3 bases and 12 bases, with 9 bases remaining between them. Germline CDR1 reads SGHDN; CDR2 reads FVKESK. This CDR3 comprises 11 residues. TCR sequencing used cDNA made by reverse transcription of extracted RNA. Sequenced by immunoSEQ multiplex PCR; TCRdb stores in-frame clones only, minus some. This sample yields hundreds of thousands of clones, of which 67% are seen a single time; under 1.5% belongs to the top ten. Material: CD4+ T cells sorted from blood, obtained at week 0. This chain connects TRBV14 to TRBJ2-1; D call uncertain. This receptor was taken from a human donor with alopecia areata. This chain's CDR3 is CASSQTLGQFF. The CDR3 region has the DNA TGTGCCAGCAGCCAGACACTGGGGCAGTTCTTC.